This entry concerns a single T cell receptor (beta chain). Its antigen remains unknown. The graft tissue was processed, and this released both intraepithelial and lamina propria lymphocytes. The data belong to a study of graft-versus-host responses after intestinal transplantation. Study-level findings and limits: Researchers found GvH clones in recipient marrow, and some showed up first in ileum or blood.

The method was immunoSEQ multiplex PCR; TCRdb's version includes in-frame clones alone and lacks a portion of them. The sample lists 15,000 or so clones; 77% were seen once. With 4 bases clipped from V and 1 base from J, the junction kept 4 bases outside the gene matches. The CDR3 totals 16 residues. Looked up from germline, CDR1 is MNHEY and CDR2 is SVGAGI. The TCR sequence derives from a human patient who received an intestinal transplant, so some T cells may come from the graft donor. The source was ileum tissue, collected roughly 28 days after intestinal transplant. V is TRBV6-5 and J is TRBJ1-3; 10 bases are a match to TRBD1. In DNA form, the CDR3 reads TGTGCCAGCAGTTCGGGACAGGGGATATCTGGAAACACCATATATTTT. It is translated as CASSSGQGISGNTIYF.